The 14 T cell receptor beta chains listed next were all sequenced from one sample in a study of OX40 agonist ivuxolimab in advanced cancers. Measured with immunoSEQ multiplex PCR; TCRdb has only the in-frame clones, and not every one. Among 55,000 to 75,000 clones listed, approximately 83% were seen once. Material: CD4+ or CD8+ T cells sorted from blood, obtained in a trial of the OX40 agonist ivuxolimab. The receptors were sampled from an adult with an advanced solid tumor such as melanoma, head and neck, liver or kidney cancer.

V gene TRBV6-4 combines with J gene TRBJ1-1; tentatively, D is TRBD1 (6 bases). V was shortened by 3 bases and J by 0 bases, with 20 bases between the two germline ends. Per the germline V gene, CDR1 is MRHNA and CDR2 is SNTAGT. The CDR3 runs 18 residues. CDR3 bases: TGTGCCAGCAGTGAGTTTGGGAGGGGGGCCCGGATGAACACTGAAGCTTTCTTT. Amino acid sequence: CASSEFGRGARMNTEAFF.

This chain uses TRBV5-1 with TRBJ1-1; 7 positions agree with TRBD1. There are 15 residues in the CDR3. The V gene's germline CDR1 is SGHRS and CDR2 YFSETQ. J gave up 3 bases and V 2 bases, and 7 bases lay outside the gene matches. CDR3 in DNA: TGCGCCAGCAGCTTCGAGGGGGCGACGGACACTGAAGCTTTCTTT. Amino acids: CASSFEGATDTEAFF. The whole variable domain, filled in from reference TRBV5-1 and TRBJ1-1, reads KAGVTQTPRYLIKTRGQQVTLSCSPISGHRSVSWYQQTPGQGLQFLFEYFSETQRNKGNFPGRFSGRQFSNSRSEMNVSTLELGDSALYLCASSFEGATDTEAFFGQGTRLTVV.

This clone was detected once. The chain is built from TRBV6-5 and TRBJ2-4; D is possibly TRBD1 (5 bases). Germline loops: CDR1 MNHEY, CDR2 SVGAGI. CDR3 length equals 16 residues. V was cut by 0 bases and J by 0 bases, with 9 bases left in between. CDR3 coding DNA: TGTGCCAGCAGTTACTCAGGGGCTTTAGCCAAAAACATTCAGTACTTC. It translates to CASSYSGALAKNIQYF.

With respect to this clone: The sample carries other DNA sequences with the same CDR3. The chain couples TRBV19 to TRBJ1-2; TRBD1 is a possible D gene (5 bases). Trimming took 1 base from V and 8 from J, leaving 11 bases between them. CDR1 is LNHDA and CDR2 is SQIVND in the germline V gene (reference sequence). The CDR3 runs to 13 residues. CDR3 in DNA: TGTGCCAGTAGTATAGCCCGGGCAGGGGGCTACACCTTC. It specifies CASSIARAGGYTF. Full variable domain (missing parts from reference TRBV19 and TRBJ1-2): DGGITQSPKYLFRKEGQNVTLSCEQNLNHDAMYWYRQDPGQGLRLIYYSQIVNDFQKGDIAEGYSVSREKKESFPLTVTSAQKNPTAFYLCASSIARAGGYTFGSGTRLTVV.

The CDR3 sequence: CASSLGLAGASYNEQFF. The CDR3 DNA reads as TGTGCCAGTAGTCTGGGACTAGCGGGGGCCTCGTACAATGAGCAGTTCTTC. The rearrangement uses TRBV19 and TRBJ2-1, with 14 bases that match TRBD2. Germline assignment: CDR1 LNHDA and CDR2 SQIVND (reference sequence). The V gene end was trimmed by 5 bases and the J gene end by 4 bases; junction bases not matched to a gene: 7. The CDR3 spans 17 residues.

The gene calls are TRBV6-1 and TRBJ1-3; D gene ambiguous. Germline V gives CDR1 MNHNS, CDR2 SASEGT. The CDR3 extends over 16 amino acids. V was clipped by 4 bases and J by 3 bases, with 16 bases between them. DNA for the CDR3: TGTGCCAGCAGTGCCCTGGAGGCTCTGGGTGGAAACACCATATATTTT. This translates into CASSALEALGGNTIYF.

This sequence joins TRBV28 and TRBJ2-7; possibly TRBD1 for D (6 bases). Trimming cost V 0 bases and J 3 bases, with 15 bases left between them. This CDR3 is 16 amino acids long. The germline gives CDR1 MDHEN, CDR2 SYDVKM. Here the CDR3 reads CASSLWSDRRRYEQYF. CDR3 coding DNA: TGTGCCAGCAGTTTATGGTCAGACAGGAGGCGCTACGAGCAGTACTTC.

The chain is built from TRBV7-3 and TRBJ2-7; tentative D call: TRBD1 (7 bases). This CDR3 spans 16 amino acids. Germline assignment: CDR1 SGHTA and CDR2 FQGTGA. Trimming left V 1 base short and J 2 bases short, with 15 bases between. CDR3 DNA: TGTGCCAGCAGCTTAAGCGGGACAGATAATACCTACGAGCAGTACTTC. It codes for CASSLSGTDNTYEQYF.

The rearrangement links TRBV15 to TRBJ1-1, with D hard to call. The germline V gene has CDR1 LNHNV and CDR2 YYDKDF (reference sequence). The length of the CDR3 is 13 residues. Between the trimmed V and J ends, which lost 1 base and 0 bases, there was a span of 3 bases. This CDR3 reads CATSRAVNTEAFF. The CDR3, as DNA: TGTGCCACCAGCAGAGCAGTGAACACTGAAGCTTTCTTT. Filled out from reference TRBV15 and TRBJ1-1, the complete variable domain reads DAMVIQNPRYQVTQFGKPVTLSCSQTLNHNVMYWYQQKSSQAPKLLFHYYDKDFNNEADTPDNFQSRRPNTSFCFLDIRSPGLGDTAMYLCATSRAVNTEAFFGQGTRLTVV.

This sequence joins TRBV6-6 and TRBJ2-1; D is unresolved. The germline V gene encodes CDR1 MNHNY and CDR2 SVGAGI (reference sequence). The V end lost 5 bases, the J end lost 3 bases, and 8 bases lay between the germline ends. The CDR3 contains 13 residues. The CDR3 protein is CASSRTHYNEQFF. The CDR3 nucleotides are TGTGCCAGCAGTAGGACCCACTACAATGAGCAGTTCTTC.

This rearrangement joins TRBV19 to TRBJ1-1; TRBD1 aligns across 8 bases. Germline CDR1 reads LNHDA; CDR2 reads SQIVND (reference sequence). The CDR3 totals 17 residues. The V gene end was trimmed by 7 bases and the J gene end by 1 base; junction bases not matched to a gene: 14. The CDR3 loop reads CASKRRQGTITNTEAFF. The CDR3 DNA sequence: TGTGCCAGTAAAAGAAGACAGGGGACCATTACGAACACTGAAGCTTTCTTT.

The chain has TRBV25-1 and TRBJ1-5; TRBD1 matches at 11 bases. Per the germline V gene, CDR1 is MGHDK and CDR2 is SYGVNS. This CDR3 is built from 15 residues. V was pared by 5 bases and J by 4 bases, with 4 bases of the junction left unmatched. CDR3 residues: CASSPGQGENQPQHF. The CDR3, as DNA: TGTGCCAGCAGTCCGGGACAGGGGGAGAATCAGCCCCAGCATTTT.

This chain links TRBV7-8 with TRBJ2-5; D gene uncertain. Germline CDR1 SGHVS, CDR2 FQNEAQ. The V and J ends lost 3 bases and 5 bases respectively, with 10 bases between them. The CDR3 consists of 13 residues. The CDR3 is CASSLDTWETQYF. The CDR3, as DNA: TGTGCCAGCAGCTTGGATACCTGGGAGACCCAGTACTTC.

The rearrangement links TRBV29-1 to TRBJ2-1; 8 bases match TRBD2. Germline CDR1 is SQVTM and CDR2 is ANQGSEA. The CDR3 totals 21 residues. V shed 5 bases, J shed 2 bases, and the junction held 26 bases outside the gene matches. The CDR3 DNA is TGCAGCGTTAGTGGGGACCTCGAGACCAGCCAGACTAGCGACCCCTACAATGAGCAGTTCTTC. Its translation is CSVSGDLETSQTSDPYNEQFF.